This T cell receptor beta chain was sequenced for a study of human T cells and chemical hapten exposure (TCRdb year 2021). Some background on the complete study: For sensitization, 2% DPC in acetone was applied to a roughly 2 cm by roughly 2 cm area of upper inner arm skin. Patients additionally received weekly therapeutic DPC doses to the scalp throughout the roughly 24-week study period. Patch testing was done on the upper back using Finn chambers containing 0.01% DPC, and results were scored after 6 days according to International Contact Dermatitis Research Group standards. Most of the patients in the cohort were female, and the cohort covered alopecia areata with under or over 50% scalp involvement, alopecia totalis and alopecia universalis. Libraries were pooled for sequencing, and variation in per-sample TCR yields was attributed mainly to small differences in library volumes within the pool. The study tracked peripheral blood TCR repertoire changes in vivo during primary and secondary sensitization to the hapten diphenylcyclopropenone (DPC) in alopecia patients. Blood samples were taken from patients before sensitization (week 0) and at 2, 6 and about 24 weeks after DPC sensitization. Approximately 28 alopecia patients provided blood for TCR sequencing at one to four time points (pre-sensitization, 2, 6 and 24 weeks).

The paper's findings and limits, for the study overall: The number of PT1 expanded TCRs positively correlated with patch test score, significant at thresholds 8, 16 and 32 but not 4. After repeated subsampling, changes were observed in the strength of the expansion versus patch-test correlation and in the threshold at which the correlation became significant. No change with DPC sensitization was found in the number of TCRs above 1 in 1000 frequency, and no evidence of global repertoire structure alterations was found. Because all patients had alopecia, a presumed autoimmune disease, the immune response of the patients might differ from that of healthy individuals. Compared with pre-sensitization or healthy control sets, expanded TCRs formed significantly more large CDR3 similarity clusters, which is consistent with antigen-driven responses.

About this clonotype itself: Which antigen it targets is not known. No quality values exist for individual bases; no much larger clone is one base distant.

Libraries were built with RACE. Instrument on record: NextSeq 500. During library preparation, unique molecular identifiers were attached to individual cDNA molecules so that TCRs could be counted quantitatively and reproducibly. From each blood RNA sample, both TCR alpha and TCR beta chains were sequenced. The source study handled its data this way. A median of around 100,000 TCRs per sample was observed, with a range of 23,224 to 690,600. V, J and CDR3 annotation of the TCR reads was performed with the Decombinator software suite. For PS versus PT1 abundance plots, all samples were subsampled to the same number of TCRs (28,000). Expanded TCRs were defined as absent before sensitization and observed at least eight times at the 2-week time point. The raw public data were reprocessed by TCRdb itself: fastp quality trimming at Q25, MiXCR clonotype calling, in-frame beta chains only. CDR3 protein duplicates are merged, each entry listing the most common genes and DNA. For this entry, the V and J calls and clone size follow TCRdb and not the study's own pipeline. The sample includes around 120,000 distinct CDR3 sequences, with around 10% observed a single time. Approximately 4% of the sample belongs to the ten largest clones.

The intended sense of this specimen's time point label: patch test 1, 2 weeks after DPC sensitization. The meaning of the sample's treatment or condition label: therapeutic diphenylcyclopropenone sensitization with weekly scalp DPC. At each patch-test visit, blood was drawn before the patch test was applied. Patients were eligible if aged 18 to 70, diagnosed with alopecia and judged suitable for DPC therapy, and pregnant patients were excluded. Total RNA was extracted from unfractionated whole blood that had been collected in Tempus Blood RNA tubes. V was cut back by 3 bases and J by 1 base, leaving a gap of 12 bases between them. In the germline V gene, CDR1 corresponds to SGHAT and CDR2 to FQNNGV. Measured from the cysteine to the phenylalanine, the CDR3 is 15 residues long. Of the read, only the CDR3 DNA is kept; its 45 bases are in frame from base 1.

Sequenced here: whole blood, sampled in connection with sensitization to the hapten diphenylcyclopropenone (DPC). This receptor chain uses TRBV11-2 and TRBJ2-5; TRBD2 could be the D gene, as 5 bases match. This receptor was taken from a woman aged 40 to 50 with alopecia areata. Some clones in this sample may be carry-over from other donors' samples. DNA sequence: TGTGCCAGCAGCTTCGCTAGCTTTGCCCAAGAGACCCAGTACTTC. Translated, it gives CASSFASFAQETQYF.